The 2 T cell receptor beta chains reported below all come from one sample, sequenced in a study of CD8+CD57+ T cells in acquired aplastic anemia. Genomic DNA was employed as the template in profiling TCR beta VDJ and CDR3. MiXCR, run by TCRdb on the reads, gives a single entry per CDR3 protein. The sample has under 350,000 distinct CDR3 sequences, 50% to 65% seen once; the top ten hold 1.3%. Individuals selected for sequencing had exhibited CD8+CD57+ cell expansion on flow cytometry. The sample was sorted CD4+, CD8+, or CD8+CD57+ T cells (not recorded which) from PBMCs. Every receptor here comes from a human donor with aplastic anemia.

The rearrangement joins TRBV7-2 to TRBJ2-7, with D perhaps matching TRBD1 (6 bases). Germline values: CDR1 SGHTA, CDR2 FQGNSA. The V gene lost 5 bases and the J gene lost 6 bases, with 11 bases spanning the gap. This CDR3 region has 12 residues. The CDR3 sequence: CASSPPRGEQYF. The CDR3 nucleotides are TGTGCCAGCAGCCCCCCCAGGGGCGAGCAGTACTTC.

The rearrangement joins TRBV9 to TRBJ1-6; 10 bases match TRBD1. This CDR3 has 14 amino acids. With V trimmed by 5 bases and J by 7 bases, 3 bases remained unmatched. Germline-derived CDR1 and CDR2 are SGDLS and YYNGEE. CDR3 protein: CASRKDRGNSPLHF. The CDR3 region has the DNA TGTGCCAGCAGAAAGGACAGGGGGAATTCACCCCTCCACTTT.